One T cell receptor (beta chain) is described in this entry. This clone has only a few counts. Its recognized antigen is unknown. No base quality values were provided; no much bigger clone lies one nucleotide off. In total, 630 or so healthy bone marrow donors made up the cohort. At the time of sampling, every cohort member was nominally healthy, though immune exposures that went unrecorded were likely present. The donor was CMV seronegative and was included in the group of 352 seronegative cohort members. Each donor provided a peripheral blood sample, and peripheral blood mononuclear cells were used for TCR beta sequencing. Genomic DNA extraction from the blood cell samples was performed with the Qiagen DNeasy Blood Extraction Kit. These data belong to a study of cytomegalovirus exposure and HLA in healthy donors (dated by TCRdb to the late 2010s). The study in broad terms: An earlier analysis of under 600 of the donors reported approximately 300 Gb of sequence data and about 100 million unique TCR beta sequences from around 200 million T cells. About 300 gigabases of sequencing data and tens of millions of unique TCR sequences were included in an early release covering about 700 HLA-typed donors. Of the roughly 410 genotyped donors, over 80% were placed in the genetic ancestry cluster associated with self-reported Caucasian donors. The aim of the study was to test whether cataloging public T cell receptors could identify signatures of past pathogen exposure. The T cell repertoires of around 730 subjects were profiled by immunosequencing and related to cytomegalovirus serostatus. Along with the roughly 670-subject first cohort, a separate validation cohort of over a hundred different subjects was used. To predict cytomegalovirus infection status, the study combined high-throughput TCR immunosequencing, statistical association of individual TCRs with disease status, and machine learning. To study patterns of TCR occurrence, a later analysis re-analyzed previously published TCR beta repertoires from several hundred donors and added high-resolution HLA genotyping. The later analysis used no new phenotypic data to find candidate immune exposures, relying instead on TCR beta sequences and their occurrence across donors. An earlier analysis of fewer than 750 of the donors used high-throughput TCR beta sequencing to judge whether each TCR beta V gene segment behaved as functional or pseudogenic. Donor age, sex, ethnicity and CMV serostatus were compiled together with the repertoire data. A later genetic analysis took genome-wide SNP genotypes for about 65% of the 666 donors and used that subset as a discovery cohort. Every discovery cohort repertoire had been produced on one sequencing platform. HLA typing included class I and class II loci at four-digit resolution. The number of donors typed differed by locus, with 629-630 for A, B, C, DRB1 and DQB1, around 560 for DQA1, about 610 for DPA1, and around 450 for DPB1. Several DR-DQ haplotypes were treated as single units for association and clustering because of strong linkage in the cohort. Across about 370 genotyped donors of the cohort, an average of roughly 200,000 unique TCR beta nucleotide sequences per donor were sequenced, and roughly 18% of those sequences were non-productive.

Library method: the immunoSEQ multiplex PCR assay. For the multiplex PCR, a mixture combining 60 forward primers for TCR Vbeta segments and 13 reverse primers for TCR Jbeta segments was used. The CDR3 region of rearranged TCR beta genes was amplified from genomic DNA with a multiplex PCR assay. On the Illumina HiSeq System, the amplified TCR beta libraries were sequenced as 87-base-pair reads. The study's processing was this. A later analysis tallied some 79 million unique TCR beta chains across the 666 repertoires, and 10 million to 11 million of those chains were shared by two or more donors. Raw reads were error-corrected and collapsed into unique sequences by a nearest-neighbor algorithm in which closely related sequences were merged to remove PCR and sequencing errors. CDR3 sequences were aligned to IMGT reference sequences to assign V, D and J gene segments. For a sequence to be retained, at least a six-nucleotide match to both a V gene segment and a J gene segment was required. Rearrangements were called productive when the CDR3 lacked stop codons and stayed in frame with V and J; all others were non-productive. CDR3 was defined by IMGT convention, running from the second conserved V-encoded cysteine to the conserved J-encoded phenylalanine. The earlier analysis of 587 of the donors excluded sequences that lacked an unambiguous match to a single V gene segment. In an earlier analysis of 587 of the donors, a V segment was called functional when productive rearrangements were above 56.7%, and segregating when the standard deviation between donors exceeded 5%. To diagnose cytomegalovirus status from the catalog of TCR beta chain sequences, a statistical classification framework was built. A later analysis assigned V and J genes by comparing TCR nucleotide sequences with IMGT/GENE-DB human TR gene sequences. The TCRdist pipeline was used in a later analysis to assign CDR3 sequences and most-parsimonious VDJ recombination scenarios. A later analysis defined each TCR beta chain by its CDR3 amino acid sequence plus V-gene family, and excluded reads lacking a unique V-gene family. To address suspected cross-contamination and a sequencing artifact, a later analysis removed roughly 580 highly shared, low-generation-probability nucleotide sequences. For each public chain, a later analysis derived a clonal expansion index from normalized ranks of inferred template counts within each repertoire. Generation probabilities in a later analysis came from a VDJ recombination model fitted to out-of-frame rearrangements, and those results were checked against IGoR. In a later analysis, TCR-TCR, TCR-HLA and TCR-CMV co-occurrence was scored with hypergeometric tests, and a repertoire-size bias correction was applied to TCR pairs. A later analysis estimated false discovery rates by permuting HLA or CMV assignments 20 times. A later analysis grouped co-occurring TCRs with DBSCAN, adding TCRdist sequence similarity when clustering within HLA-allele-positive subsets. Repertoires with fewer than 30,000 or more than 120,000 public chains were left out of co-occurrence clustering, as were a handful of repertoires with anomalous nucleotide sharing. TCRdb mirrors the immuneACCESS table, restricted to in-frame sequences. Some clones are absent from its copies; in checked studies, under half trace to an unresolved V gene, and the reason for the others is unknown. V and J calls and clone size follow that table, whereas D and trimming were derived from the DNA. Counted in this sample were around 180,000 clones; around 83% of them appeared once. The ten top clones hold less than 1.1% of the sample.

What the work shows at the level of the full study, not this receptor alone: In an earlier analysis of some 540 of the donors, most TCR beta V segments appeared in productive rearrangements about 90% or about 30% of the time, broadly matching IMGT annotations. In a later analysis, around 17,000 TCR beta sequences were associated with specific HLA alleles at a false discovery rate of 0.05. V-gene and J-gene trimming of TCR beta chains was associated with a missense DCLRE1C variant in a later genetic analysis, and the association was replicated in an independent cohort. Because some donors lacked HLA typing at each locus, the association tests relied only on the typed subset. In both the original and validation cohorts, the classifier was reported to diagnose cytomegalovirus status with high specificity and sensitivity. Because counts were too low, seventeen rarely observed V segments, including chromosome 9 orphons, were excluded from the earlier analysis of around 590 of the donors. Sequencing depth was assumed to be roughly uniform across donors in the presence/absence analyses, though that assumption may not hold. A further reported finding was that TCR beta sequences accurately predicted the HLA-A and HLA-B alleles for most subjects in the first cohort. Immune exposure information for the cohort was limited to CMV serostatus. A later analysis found that most CMV-associated TCR beta chains appeared HLA-restricted, with HLA associations seemingly driven largely by CMV exposure. A later genetic analysis reported fewer N-insertions in productive TCRs among donors in an Asian-associated ancestry cluster than the approximately 700-donor mean. The authors suggested that the approach could potentially be generalized to other disease states and immunological phenotypes. Most TCR sequences were seen in very few donors, while some public TCRs were found in many individuals. A few of the identified cytomegalovirus-associated TCR beta chains were confirmed in vitro to be specific for cytomegalovirus antigens. A group of highly shared sequence variants was considered likely to be a technical artifact of the sequencing pipeline. A later analysis found that HLA-associated TCR beta chains were more clonally expanded and had lower generation probabilities than equally common non-associated chains. Linkage disequilibrium might explain the correlated functional status among segregating V segments, but an unknown experimental factor could not be excluded. In the study, approximately 160 TCR beta chains were listed as associated with cytomegalovirus. In a later analysis, several top co-occurrence clusters were reported to appear linked to parvovirus B19, influenza, CMV and Epstein-Barr virus. When HLA alleles, especially DR and DQ, strongly co-occurred, attributing TCR associations to individual alleles was difficult. Only TCR beta chains were sequenced in this cohort, and the absence of alpha or paired-chain data limited detectable features. According to a later analysis, TCR association rates differed among HLA loci, with DRB1 alleles showing the most associated TCRs and HLA-C alleles showing the fewest.

Source material: PBMCs. This receptor was identified in a woman between 40 and 55 years old in good health and CMV-seronegative.

Here is the DNA: TGTGCCAGCAGCCCTGGACTAGCCTTGCCCGGGGAGCTGTTTTTT. Translated, this is CASSPGLALPGELFF. The chain joins TRBV7-3 to TRBJ2-2, with 8 bases in between that match TRBD2. CDR1 and CDR2 were assigned from the germline V gene as SGHTA and FQGTGA. The CDR3 runs 15 amino acids, cysteine and phenylalanine included. Of the read, only the CDR3 DNA is kept; its 45 bases are in frame from base 1. V ends up 5 bases short and J 6 bases short, with an unmatched junction base count of 8.